Listed below are T cell receptor beta chains from one sample, sequenced in a study of T cells in tumors after PD-1 blockade. Using immunoSEQ multiplex PCR, the repertoire was profiled, and TCRdb retains in-frame clones only, with some absent. The profile covers roughly 12,000 clones, with 60% to 70% appearing a single time and roughly 15% taken by the ten largest. The sample was tumor tissue, taken before anti-PD-1 treatment. These receptors were collected from a human donor with basal cell carcinoma. Both conserved end residues are part of each CDR3. A D gene is named only where the DNA matches it firmly. Size values are once, few and many counts, or a class for expanded clones, and some rows have none.

size,length,D,J,V,DNA,CDR3
-,15,TRBD1,TRBJ2-1,TRBV9,TGTGCCAGCAGCGGACCGGGACAGGGGTACAATGAGCAGTTCTTC,CASSGPGQGYNEQFF
-,16,-,TRBJ2-3,TRBV6-4,TGTGCCAGCAGTGACGAGGCGGGATCTAGCACAGATACGCAGTATTTT,CASSDEAGSSTDTQYF
-,13,TRBD1,TRBJ2-7,TRBV11-3,TGTGCCAGCAGCTTCAGGGGGTTCGGCGAGCAGTACTTC,CASSFRGFGEQYF
-,13,-,TRBJ1-6,TRBV12-3/TRBV12-4,TGTGCCAGCAGTTTAGACAGGGACTCACCCCTCCACTTT,CASSLDRDSPLHF
-,16,-,TRBJ2-1,TRBV7-2,TGTGCCAGCAGCGGAGGTTTGGCTAGCTCCTACAATGAGCAGTTCTTC,CASSGGLASSYNEQFF
-,16,-,TRBJ1-3,TRBV27,TGTGCCAGCAGTTTTAAAGGGCGTGGGGTCCCTTTTCCCATATATTTT,CASSFKGRGVPFPIYF
-,11,-,TRBJ2-7,TRBV25-1,TGTGCCAGCAGTCCGTCGACCGAGCAGTACTTC,CASSPSTEQYF
-,15,TRBD1,TRBJ1-1,TRBV6-2/TRBV6-3,TGTGCCAGCAGTTACCGGAGACAGGGAAACACTGAAGCTTTCTTT,CASSYRRQGNTEAFF
-,13,TRBD1,TRBJ1-1,TRBV6-5,TGTGCCAGCAGTTTTACAGGGGACACTGAAGCTTTCTTT,CASSFTGDTEAFF
-,17,-,TRBJ1-1,TRBV28,TGTGCCAGCAGCCCTATTGGGTCAGGGGCAGGAAGCACTGAAGCTTTCTTT,CASSPIGSGAGSTEAFF
-,13,-,TRBJ1-4,TRBV29-1,TGCAGCGTTGAAGAGGGCGCTAATGAAAAACTGTTTTTT,CSVEEGANEKLFF
-,17,TRBD1,TRBJ1-4,TRBV4-3,TGCGCCAGCAGCCAAGATCGAGTCGGGACAGGGGGCGAAAAACTGTTTTTT,CASSQDRVGTGGEKLFF
-,16,-,TRBJ2-1,TRBV24-1,TGTGCCACCAGTGATTTGACTAGTGATGGAGACAATGAGCAGTTCTTC,CATSDLTSDGDNEQFF
few,14,-,TRBJ2-7,TRBV25-1,TGTGCCAGCAGTGACCCCGGACGGAGATACGAGCAGTACTTC,CASSDPGRRYEQYF
-,16,TRBD2,TRBJ2-1,TRBV6-1,TGTGCCAGCAGTGAAGATCCTAGCGGGAGTAGGAATGAGCAGTTCTTC,CASSEDPSGSRNEQFF
-,14,-,TRBJ1-2,TRBV4-2,TGTGCCAGCAGCCAAAAGGCAGGGGAGGTTGGCTACACCTTC,CASSQKAGEVGYTF
-,15,-,TRBJ2-7,TRBV7-9,TGTGCCAGCAGCTTAGTTAAGACAGGACACTACGAGCAGTACTTC,CASSLVKTGHYEQYF
once,13,-,TRBJ1-1,TRBV6-6,TGTGCCAGCAATCAAGGAGGGGGTACTGAAGCTTTCTTT,CASNQGGGTEAFF
medium-sized,15,TRBD2,TRBJ2-7,TRBV7-9,TGTGCCAGCAGCTCAGGGCTAGCGGCAGAGTGGGAGCAGTACTTC,CASSSGLAAEWEQYF
-,15,TRBD2,TRBJ2-3,TRBV12-5,TGTGCTAGCGGGCGGGGGGGCGGGCGCACAGATACGCAGTATTTT,CASGRGGGRTDTQYF
few,13,-,TRBJ2-1,TRBV9,TGTGCCAGCAGCGTACGGCTCTACAATGAGCAGTTCTTC,CASSVRLYNEQFF
-,15,-,TRBJ2-4,TRBV19,TGTGCCAGTACCCCTACCAGGGGCGTGAAAAACATTCAGTACTTC,CASTPTRGVKNIQYF
once,14,TRBD1,TRBJ2-1,TRBV27,TGTGCCAGCAGTTTGGACAGGGGCTACAATGAGCAGTTCTTC,CASSLDRGYNEQFF
-,13,TRBD1,TRBJ1-4,TRBV12-3/TRBV12-4,TGTGCCTGCAGGGGACAGGGGAATGAAAAACTGTTTTTT,CACRGQGNEKLFF
-,16,TRBD1,TRBJ2-1,TRBV2,TGTGCCAGCAGTGAAGCGCCAGGGGGCCCCCAATATGAGCAGTTCTTC,CASSEAPGGPQYEQFF
-,15,-,TRBJ1-1,TRBV30,TGTGCCTGTGTATCCGGGGCCGCGGGGGACACTGAAGCTTTCTTT,CACVSGAAGDTEAFF
-,13,TRBD2,TRBJ2-1,TRBV5-4,TGTGCCTCCCGGGGGGGCCGAAGCAATGAGCAGTTCTTC,CASRGGRSNEQFF
-,13,-,TRBJ1-1,TRBV19,TGTGCCAGTACCTGGGACGGGAACACTGAAGCTTTCTTT,CASTWDGNTEAFF
medium-sized,15,-,TRBJ1-1,TRBV28,TGTGCCAGCAGTTTTGAGGCGCTTATGAACACTGAAGCTTTCTTT,CASSFEALMNTEAFF
-,11,-,TRBJ2-7,TRBV21-1,TGTGCCAGCAGCAAAGGACACGAGCAGTACTTC,CASSKGHEQYF
-,13,-,TRBJ2-1,TRBV9,TGTGCCAGCAGCAGGTCTGGGGTGAATGAGCAGTTCTTC,CASSRSGVNEQFF
-,10,-,TRBJ2-7,TRBV5-8,TGTGCCAGCAGCTTCAGCGAGCAGTACTTC,CASSFSEQYF
few,15,-,TRBJ2-2,TRBV7-2,TGTGCCAGCAGCTCCTGGTCCGGTAAGACCGGGGAGCTGTTTTTT,CASSSWSGKTGELFF
-,15,-,TRBJ2-7,TRBV30,TGTGCCTGGAGAGAACCTGTCGGCTTCCCCTACGAGCAGTACTTC,CAWREPVGFPYEQYF
-,13,-,TRBJ2-7,TRBV4-2,TGTGCCAGCAGCCAAGACGGCGGTTACGAGCAGTACTTC,CASSQDGGYEQYF
once,17,-,TRBJ1-1,TRBV3-1/TRBV3-2,TGTGCCAGCAGCCCACCATCCCCGGGGGAGTGGAACACTGAAGCTTTCTTT,CASSPPSPGEWNTEAFF
-,15,-,TRBJ1-6,TRBV7-2,TGTGCCAGCAGCTTCGGGATGGGAGATAATTCACCCCTCCACTTT,CASSFGMGDNSPLHF
-,21,TRBD2,TRBJ2-4,TRBV15,TGTGCCACCAGCAGAGTTCGGGAGACTAGCGGGGGGGACCTAGCCAAAAACATTCAGTACTTC,CATSRVRETSGGDLAKNIQYF
-,17,TRBD2,TRBJ2-3,TRBV5-4,TGTGCCAGCAGCTCTCCCGGGCTAGCGGGAGGGTCAGATACGCAGTATTTT,CASSSPGLAGGSDTQYF
-,16,TRBD1,TRBJ2-4,TRBV19,TGTGCCAGTAGTATAGAGCGAGGACAGGGGAAAGACATTCAGTACTTC,CASSIERGQGKDIQYF
-,14,-,TRBJ2-7,TRBV11-3,TGTGCCAGCAAGGGCCGGGGCAGAGCCTACGAGCAGTACTTC,CASKGRGRAYEQYF
-,17,TRBD2,TRBJ2-3,TRBV6-2/TRBV6-3,TGTGCCAGCAGCCGTGCACTAGCCCCGGGAGGGGCAGATACGCAGTATTTT,CASSRALAPGGADTQYF
-,14,-,TRBJ2-7,TRBV5-1,TGCGCCAGCAGCTTGAATGTAGGCTCCTACGAGCAGTACTTC,CASSLNVGSYEQYF
-,14,-,TRBJ2-2,TRBV2,TGTGCCAGCAGGGCCGGCCAGAACACCGGGGAGCTGTTTTTT,CASRAGQNTGELFF
-,17,TRBD2,TRBJ2-7,TRBV4-1,TGCGCCAGCAGCCTCAAACCAGGCCGGACTAGCGCGTACGAGCAGTACTTC,CASSLKPGRTSAYEQYF
-,13,-,TRBJ1-4,TRBV28,TGTGCCAGCAGTTCGACAACTAATGAAAAACTGTTTTTT,CASSSTTNEKLFF
-,13,-,TRBJ2-7,TRBV30,TGTGCCTGGAGTCCGGGGTCCTCCTACGAGCAGTACTTC,CAWSPGSSYEQYF
few,16,TRBD1,TRBJ2-3,TRBV7-3,TGTGCCAGCAGCTTTACTCGACAGGGGATAGCAGATACGCAGTATTTT,CASSFTRQGIADTQYF
-,14,TRBD1,TRBJ1-5,TRBV15,TGTGCCACCAGCAGGGAACAGGGGCATCAGCCCCAGCATTTT,CATSREQGHQPQHF
-,14,TRBD2,TRBJ2-7,TRBV6-2/TRBV6-3,TGTGCCAGCAGTTATGGGACTAGCATCGGCGAGCAGTACTTC,CASSYGTSIGEQYF
-,15,TRBD1,TRBJ2-7,TRBV7-2,TGTGCCAGCAGCTTAGGGGGACAGGGGTCTTACGAGCAGTACTTC,CASSLGGQGSYEQYF
-,18,TRBD2,TRBJ2-3,TRBV6-2/TRBV6-3,TGTGCCAGCAGTTACGCGGGGGGTTGGTCGGGTGCCGCAGATACGCAGTATTTT,CASSYAGGWSGAADTQYF
medium-sized,13,-,TRBJ2-7,TRBV2,TGTGCCAGCTGCGTCGGGGGTTTCTACGAGCAGTACTTC,CASCVGGFYEQYF
-,13,TRBD1,TRBJ2-1,TRBV29-1,TGCAGCGCGGGACAGGGGGCTTACAATGAGCAGTTCTTC,CSAGQGAYNEQFF
-,18,TRBD2,TRBJ2-1,TRBV19,TGTGCCAGTAGTATGTTAGCGGGAGGGCCGGGGTGGTACAATGAGCAGTTCTTC,CASSMLAGGPGWYNEQFF
-,13,-,TRBJ2-7,TRBV11-3,TGTGCCAGCAGCGGAAGGGCCAGCTACGAGCAGTACTTC,CASSGRASYEQYF
-,16,-,TRBJ1-4,TRBV29-1,TGCAGCGTTGTGGGGTCAGGGAGGACAACTAATGAAAAACTGTTTTTT,CSVVGSGRTTNEKLFF